The 2 T cell receptor beta chains below all came from one sample that was sequenced in a study of blood T cell repertoires in COVID-19 (TCRdb year 2020). The library was produced with the immunoSEQ multiplex PCR assay. The source is immuneACCESS, and TCRdb retained only in-frame sequences with V and J called. Part of the clones is not carried over; for the studies checked, unresolved V genes explain less than half of this, and the remainder is unexplained. A total of around 110,000 clones appear in this sample, roughly 90% of them only once. The ten largest clones represent nearly 5% of the sample. Sequenced sample: peripheral blood. The receptors here all came from a man between 35 and 55 years old with active or convalescent COVID-19.

This chain links TRBV5-1 with TRBJ2-1; 9 bases align to TRBD1. The J segment lost 6 bases and the V segment lost 0 bases, leaving 1 base of the junction unmatched. The CDR3 extends over 14 amino acids. Germline V CDR1 and CDR2: SGHRS, YFSETQ. The CDR3 DNA sequence: TGCGCCAGCAGCTTGGGGGACAGGGTCAATGAGCAGTTCTTC. Amino acids: CASSLGDRVNEQFF.

This chain links TRBV30 with TRBJ2-1, with 7 bases that match TRBD2. Trimming removed 1 base from V and 8 bases from J; junction bases left unmatched: 8. The germline V gene has CDR1 GTSNPN and CDR2 SVGIG (reference sequence). The CDR3 totals 14 residues. The CDR3 reads CAWSGGGSIYEQFF. CDR3 DNA sequence: TGTGCCTGGAGTGGTGGCGGGAGTATCTATGAGCAGTTCTTC. Together with reference TRBV30 and TRBJ2-1, the CDR3 gives the full variable domain: SQTIHQWPATLVQPVGSPLSLECTVEGTSNPNLYWYRQAAGRGLQLLFYSVGIGQISSEVPQNLSASRPQDRQFILSSKKLLLSDSGFYLCAWSGGGSIYEQFFGPGTRLTVL.